These 20 T cell receptor beta chains share one sample of origin, sequenced in a study of T cells in Graves' hyperthyroidism and ophthalmopathy. It was RNA transcripts that yielded the amplified TCR beta CDR3 regions. HTBI primers were used for first-round RT-PCR of the TCR CDR3. TCRdb re-derived calls from the multiplex PCR reads in MiXCR, one entry per CDR3 protein. Counted here are around 700,000 distinct CDR3 sequences, roughly a sixth occurring once; the ten biggest clones make up about a sixth. The material sequenced was blood. Every receptor here comes from a woman aged 45-65 years with Graves' hyperthyroidism that later progressed to Graves' ophthalmopathy.

The rearrangement joins TRBV12-3 or TRBV12-4 to TRBJ1-1; D not resolved. The CDR3 consists of 14 residues. The V end was cut by 3 bases, the J end by 4 bases, with 12 bases between. CDR3 nucleotides: TGTGCCAGCAGTTTTGGGATCCTGGGCACTGAAGCTTTCTTT. As protein: CASSFGILGTEAFF.

The chain recombines TRBV6-1 with TRBJ1-2; TRBD1 is a possible D gene (5 bases). This CDR3 comprises 15 residues. V gave up 8 bases and J gave up 6 bases, with 22 bases separating them. The germline V gene has CDR1 MNHNS and CDR2 SASEGT. CDR3 DNA: TGTGCCAGCCGAACCGGGATAGCGGAGGGGCATGGCTACACCTTC. Encoded protein: CASRTGIAEGHGYTF.

This sequence joins TRBV11-2 and TRBJ1-2; perhaps TRBD1 as D (6 bases). Germline V gene sequence: CDR1 SGHAT, CDR2 FQNNGV. The V end lost 3 bases, the J end lost 8 bases, and 19 bases lay between the germline ends. The CDR3 length is 15 residues. CDR3 coding DNA: TGTGCCAGCAGCTTTCCCGGGGGCAGGGGTGACGGCTACACCTTC. It yields the protein CASSFPGGRGDGYTF.

V is TRBV2 and J is TRBJ1-2; 10 nucleotides line up with TRBD1. V lost 6 bases to trimming and J lost 8 bases; unmatched junction nucleotides: 12. Germline V lookup: CDR1 SNHLY, CDR2 FYNNEI. The CDR3 totals 15 residues. CDR3 amino acids: CASRLGTGDLGGYTF. The CDR3 bases are TGTGCCAGCAGGCTGGGGACAGGGGACCTAGGGGGCTACACCTTC.

This clonotype was detected many times. This sequence joins TRBV2 and TRBJ2-1; possibly TRBD1 for D (6 bases). The V and J ends lost 5 bases and 5 bases respectively, with 19 bases between them. Germline loops: CDR1 SNHLY, CDR2 FYNNEI. The CDR3 has 16 residues. Here the CDR3 reads CASSLDVRQVDNEQFF. CDR3 coding DNA: TGTGCCAGCAGTTTGGACGTGAGACAGGTGGACAATGAGCAGTTCTTC.

This clonotype showed up just a few times. The rearrangement joins TRBV19 to TRBJ2-5, with D possibly matching TRBD1 (6 bases). The germline CDR1 and CDR2 sequences are LNHDA and SQIVND (reference sequence). V gave up 7 bases and J gave up 5 bases, with 17 bases separating them. The length of the CDR3 is 14 residues. CDR3 protein: CASNSQGLGETQYF. The CDR3 coding sequence is TGTGCCAGTAATTCACAGGGATTGGGGGAGACCCAGTACTTC.

This chain joins TRBV12-3 or TRBV12-4 and TRBJ2-5; D remains unclear. Trimming stripped 5 bases from V and 4 bases from J, with 14 bases between. The CDR3 sequence is 14 residues long. CDR3: CASSPPVSRETQYF. CDR3 in DNA: TGTGCCAGCAGTCCCCCGGTTAGCCGAGAGACCCAGTACTTC.

This clonotype was seen at least ten times. CDR3 sequence: CASSLWTGTDEQYF. CDR3 nucleotide sequence: TGTGCCAGCAGCCTCTGGACAGGGACCGACGAGCAGTACTTC. The chain has TRBV3-1 and TRBJ2-7; 8 bases fit TRBD1. Trimming at V came to 4 bases and at J to 5 bases, leaving 7 bases not matched to a gene. This CDR3 is built from 14 residues. Looked up from germline, CDR1 is LGHDT and CDR2 is YNNKEL (reference sequence).

This clonotype appeared many times. The chain employs TRBV11-2 and TRBJ2-3, with D tentatively TRBD1 (5 bases). The CDR3 covers 15 residues. Germline-derived CDR1 and CDR2 are SGHAT and FQNNGV. V lost 5 bases and J lost 0, with 12 bases in between. The CDR3, as DNA: TGTGCCAGCAGCCCCCCTCCAGGGAGCACAGATACGCAGTATTTT. Translating gives CASSPPPGSTDTQYF.

The chain carries TRBV11-2 and TRBJ1-4, with 10 bases that match TRBD1. The germline CDR1 and CDR2 sequences are SGHAT and FQNNGV. The CDR3 is 14 amino acids. J lost 8 bases, V lost 5 bases, and 5 bases had no gene match. The CDR3 coding sequence is TGTGCCAGCAGCCAGGACAGGGGGGAAGAAAAACTGTTTTTT. Translation: CASSQDRGEEKLFF.

The V and J genes are TRBV12-3 or TRBV12-4 and TRBJ1-2, with D possibly TRBD1 on 5 matching bases. The CDR3 has 13 residues. V was shortened by 7 bases and J by 7 bases, with 16 bases between the two germline ends. The CDR3 region has the DNA TGTGCCAGCACCGCGAAGGGGATTTCTGGCTACACCTTC. Amino acids: CASTAKGISGYTF.

This clonotype was counted ten times or more. The CDR3 spells CASSQNRGRETQYF. The CDR3 DNA reads TGTGCCAGCAGCCAGAACAGGGGGCGAGAGACCCAGTACTTC. The chain has TRBV11-2 and TRBJ2-5, with 9 bases identical to TRBD1. Germline-derived CDR1 and CDR2 are SGHAT and FQNNGV. V dropped 5 bases and J dropped 4; count of bases not matched to a gene: 5. The CDR3 has 14 amino acids.

This clonotype was seen a few times. V is TRBV7-9 and J is TRBJ2-2; D remains ambiguous. This CDR3 is built from 15 residues. Trimming stripped 5 bases from V and 4 bases from J, with 14 bases between. In germline, CDR1 is SEHNR, CDR2 FQNEAQ (reference sequence). CDR3 coding DNA: TGTGCCAGCAGCCCCCGGACGGATGTCACCGGGGAGCTGTTTTTT. Translation gives CASSPRTDVTGELFF.

This clonotype came up a few times. The chain recombines TRBV6-5 with TRBJ2-7; no reliable D call. The CDR3 covers 14 residues. Germline assignment: CDR1 MNHEY and CDR2 SVGAGI. The V gene lost 0 bases and the J gene lost 0 bases, with 6 bases spanning the gap. As DNA, the CDR3 is TGTGCCAGCAGTTACTCGAGAAACTCCTACGAGCAGTACTTC. It yields the protein CASSYSRNSYEQYF.

This sequence joins TRBV25-1 and TRBJ1-4; no reliable D call. Deletions cut 3 bases from V and 7 bases from J, with 12 bases between. This CDR3 is 14 amino acids long. The V gene's germline CDR1 is MGHDK and CDR2 SYGVNS. CDR3 region: CASSDSAGVEKLFF. The DNA for the CDR3 is TGTGCCAGCAGTGACTCGGCAGGAGTTGAAAAACTGTTTTTT.

In its sample, this clonotype was seen many times. This rearrangement joins TRBV2 to TRBJ2-1, with 12 bases that match TRBD2. The CDR3 extends over 17 amino acids. V dropped 2 bases and J dropped 7; count of bases not matched to a gene: 9. Germline V gives CDR1 SNHLY, CDR2 FYNNEI. CDR3 protein: CASSEKGFLAGGNEQFF. The CDR3 nucleotides read TGTGCCAGCAGTGAAAAGGGGTTCCTAGCGGGGGGGAATGAGCAGTTCTTC.

The chain is built from TRBV3-1 and TRBJ1-6; D unresolved. Germline-derived CDR1 and CDR2 are LGHDT and YNNKEL (reference sequence). V gave up 3 bases and J gave up 4 bases, with 4 bases separating them. The CDR3 spans 13 residues. The CDR3 region has the DNA TGTGCCAGCAGCCACCGATATAATTCACCCCTCCACTTT. The encoded protein is CASSHRYNSPLHF.

There are a few counts of this clonotype. V and J are TRBV7-2 and TRBJ2-3; TRBD2 agrees at 12 bases. After removal of 2 bases from V and 5 bases from J, the junction contained 11 bases not matched to a gene. Germline CDR1 SGHTA, CDR2 FQGNSA. The CDR3 has 18 residues. CDR3 DNA sequence: TGTGCCAGCAGCTTATCACTTAGCCGGGGACTAGCGGGAGATACGCAGTATTTT. Encoded protein: CASSLSLSRGLAGDTQYF.

The CDR3 protein is CASSLQDLGYGYTF. The CDR3 nucleotides are TGCGCCAGCAGCTTGCAGGATCTGGGCTATGGCTACACCTTC. J is TRBJ1-2 and V is TRBV5-1; D not resolved. V was cut by 1 base and J by 4 bases, with 11 bases left in between. Germline-derived CDR1 and CDR2 are SGHRS and YFSETQ. There are 14 residues in the CDR3.

This chain connects TRBV4-1 to TRBJ2-5; D gene unclear. Trimming stripped 0 bases from V and 5 bases from J, with 10 bases between. The CDR3 has 14 residues. The germline V gene encodes CDR1 MGHRA and CDR2 YSYEKL. This CDR3 is CASSQDLVLETQYF. In nucleotides, the CDR3 is TGCGCCAGCAGCCAAGACTTGGTCTTGGAGACCCAGTACTTC.